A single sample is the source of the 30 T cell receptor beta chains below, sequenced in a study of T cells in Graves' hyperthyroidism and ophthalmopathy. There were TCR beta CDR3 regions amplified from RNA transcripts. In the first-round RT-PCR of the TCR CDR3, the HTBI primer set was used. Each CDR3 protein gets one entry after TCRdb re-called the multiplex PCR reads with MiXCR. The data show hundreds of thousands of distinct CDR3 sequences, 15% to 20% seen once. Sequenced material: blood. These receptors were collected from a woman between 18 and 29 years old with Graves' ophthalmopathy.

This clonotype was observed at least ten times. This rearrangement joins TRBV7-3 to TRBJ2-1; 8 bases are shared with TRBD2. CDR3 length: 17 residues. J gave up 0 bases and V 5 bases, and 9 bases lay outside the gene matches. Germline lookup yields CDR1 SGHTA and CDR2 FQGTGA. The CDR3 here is CASSPTSSGFSYNEQFF. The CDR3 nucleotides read TGTGCCAGCAGCCCCACATCTAGCGGGTTCTCCTACAATGAGCAGTTCTTC.

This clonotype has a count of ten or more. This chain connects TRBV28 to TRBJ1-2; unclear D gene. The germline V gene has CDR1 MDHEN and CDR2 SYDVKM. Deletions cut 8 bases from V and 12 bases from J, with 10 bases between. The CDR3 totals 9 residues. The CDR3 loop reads CASQMGNTF. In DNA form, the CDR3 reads TGTGCCAGCCAAATGGGGAACACCTTC.

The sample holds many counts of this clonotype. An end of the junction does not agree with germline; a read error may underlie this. The CDR3, as DNA: TGTGTCAGCAGCTTAGCTATGGGACTAGCGGGCTACGAGCAGTACTTC. Its translation: CVSSLAMGLAGYEQYF. This chain connects TRBV13 to TRBJ2-7; 12 bases line up with TRBD2. Per the germline V gene, CDR1 is PRHDT and CDR2 is FYEKMQ (reference sequence). The CDR3 covers 16 residues.

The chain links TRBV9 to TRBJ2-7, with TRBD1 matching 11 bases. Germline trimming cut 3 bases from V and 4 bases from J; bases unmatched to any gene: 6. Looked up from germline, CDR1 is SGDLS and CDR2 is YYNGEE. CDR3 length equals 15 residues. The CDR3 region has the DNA TGTGCCAGCAGCGCCACCGGGACAGGGGGTTACGAGCAGTACTTC. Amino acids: CASSATGTGGYEQYF.

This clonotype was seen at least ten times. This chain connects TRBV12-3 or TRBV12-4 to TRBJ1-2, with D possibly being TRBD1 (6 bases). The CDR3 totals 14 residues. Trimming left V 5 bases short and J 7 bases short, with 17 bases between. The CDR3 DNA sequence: TGTGCCAGCAGTCCTTCCGGGAGGGGGTCTGGCTACACCTTC. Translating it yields CASSPSGRGSGYTF.

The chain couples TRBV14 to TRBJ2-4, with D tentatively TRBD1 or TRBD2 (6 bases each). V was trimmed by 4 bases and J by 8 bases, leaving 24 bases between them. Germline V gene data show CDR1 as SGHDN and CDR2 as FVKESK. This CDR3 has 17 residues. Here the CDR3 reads CASSPSFDRWGGDIQYF. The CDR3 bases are TGTGCCAGCAGCCCCTCCTTCGACAGGTGGGGAGGAGACATTCAGTACTTC.

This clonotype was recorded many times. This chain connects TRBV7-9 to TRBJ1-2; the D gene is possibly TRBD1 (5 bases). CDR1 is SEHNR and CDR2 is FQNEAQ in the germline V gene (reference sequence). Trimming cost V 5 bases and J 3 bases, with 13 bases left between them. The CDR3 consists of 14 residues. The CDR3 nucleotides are TGTGCCAGCAGCCCCCCGGGGCAGTACTATGGCTACACCTTC. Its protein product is CASSPPGQYYGYTF.

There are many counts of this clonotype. The CDR3 loop is CASSYSPGSSTDTQYF. Here the CDR3 DNA reads TGTGCCAGCAGTTACTCCCCGGGGTCTAGCACAGATACGCAGTATTTT. The genes are TRBV6-5 and TRBJ2-3; a possible D gene is TRBD2 (5 bases). Trimming left V 0 bases short and J 0 bases short, with 10 bases between. CDR1 and CDR2 (germline): MNHEY, SVGAGI. The CDR3 sequence is 16 residues long.

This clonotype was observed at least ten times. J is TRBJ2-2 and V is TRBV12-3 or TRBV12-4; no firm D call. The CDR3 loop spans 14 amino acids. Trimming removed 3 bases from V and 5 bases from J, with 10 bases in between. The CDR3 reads CASSFKKGTGELFF. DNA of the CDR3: TGTGCCAGCAGTTTTAAGAAGGGAACCGGGGAGCTGTTTTTT.

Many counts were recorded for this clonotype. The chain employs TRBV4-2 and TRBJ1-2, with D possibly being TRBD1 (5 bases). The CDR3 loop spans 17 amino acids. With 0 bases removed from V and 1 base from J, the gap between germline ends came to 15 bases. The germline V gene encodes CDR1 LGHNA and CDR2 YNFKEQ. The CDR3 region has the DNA TGTGCCAGCAGCCAAGATGGGAAGGGGATCGGTAACTATGGCTACACCTTC. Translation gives CASSQDGKGIGNYGYTF.

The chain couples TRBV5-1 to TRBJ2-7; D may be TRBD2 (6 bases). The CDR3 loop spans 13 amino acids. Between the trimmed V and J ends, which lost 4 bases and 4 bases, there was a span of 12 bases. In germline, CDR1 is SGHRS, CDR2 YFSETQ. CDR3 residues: CASSPGGTYEQYF. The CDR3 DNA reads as TGCGCCAGCAGCCCCGGGGGAACTTACGAGCAGTACTTC.

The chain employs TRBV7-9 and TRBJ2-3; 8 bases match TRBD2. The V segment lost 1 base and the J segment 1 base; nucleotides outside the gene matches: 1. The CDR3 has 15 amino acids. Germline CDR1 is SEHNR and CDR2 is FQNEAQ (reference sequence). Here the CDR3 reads CASSLELAGTDTQYF. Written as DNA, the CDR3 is TGTGCCAGCAGCTTAGAACTAGCGGGCACAGATACGCAGTATTTT.

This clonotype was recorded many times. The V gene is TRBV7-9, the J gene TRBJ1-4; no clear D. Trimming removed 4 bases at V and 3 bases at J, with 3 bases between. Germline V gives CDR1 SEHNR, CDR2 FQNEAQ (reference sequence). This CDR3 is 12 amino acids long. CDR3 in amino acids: CASSYPNEKLFF. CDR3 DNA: TGTGCCAGCAGCTACCCTAATGAAAAACTGTTTTTT.

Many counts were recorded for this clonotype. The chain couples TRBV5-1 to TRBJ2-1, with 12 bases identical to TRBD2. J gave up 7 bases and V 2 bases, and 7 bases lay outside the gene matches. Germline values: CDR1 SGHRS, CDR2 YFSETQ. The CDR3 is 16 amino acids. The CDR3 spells CASSLLAGGVHNEQFF. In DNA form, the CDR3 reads TGCGCCAGCAGCTTACTAGCGGGAGGAGTTCATAATGAGCAGTTCTTC.

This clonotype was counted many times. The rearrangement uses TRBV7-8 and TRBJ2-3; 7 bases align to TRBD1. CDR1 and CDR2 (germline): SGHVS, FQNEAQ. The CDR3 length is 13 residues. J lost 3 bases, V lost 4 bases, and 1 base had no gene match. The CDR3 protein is CASSSGGTDTQYF. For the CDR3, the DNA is TGTGCCAGCAGCTCAGGGGGTACAGATACGCAGTATTTT. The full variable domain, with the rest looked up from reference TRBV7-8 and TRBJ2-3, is GAGVSQSPRYKVAKRGQDVALRCDPISGHVSLFWYQQALGQGPEFLTYFQNEAQLDKSGLPSDRFFAERPEGSVSTLKIQRTQQEDSAVYLCASSSGGTDTQYFGPGTRLTVL.

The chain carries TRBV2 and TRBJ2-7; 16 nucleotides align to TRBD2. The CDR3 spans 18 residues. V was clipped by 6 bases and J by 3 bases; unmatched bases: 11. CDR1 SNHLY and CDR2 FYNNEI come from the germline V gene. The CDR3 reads CASRGSGTSGGAGYEQYF. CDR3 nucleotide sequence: TGTGCCAGCAGGGGGTCGGGGACTAGCGGGGGGGCCGGCTACGAGCAGTACTTC.

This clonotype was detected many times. The CDR3 region has the DNA TGCAGTGCTAGAAGATCGTCCGAAGCTTTCTTT. Protein sequence: CSARRSSEAFF. The V call is TRBV20-1, the J call TRBJ1-1; D not certain. The V and J ends lost 2 bases and 8 bases respectively, with 9 bases between them. The CDR3 contains 11 residues. Germline CDR1 is DFQATT and CDR2 is SNEGSKA (reference sequence).

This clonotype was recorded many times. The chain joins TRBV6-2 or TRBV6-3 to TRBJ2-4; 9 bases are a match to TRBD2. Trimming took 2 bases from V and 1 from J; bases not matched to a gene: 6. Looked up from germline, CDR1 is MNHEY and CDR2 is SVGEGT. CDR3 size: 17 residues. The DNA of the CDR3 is TGTGCCAGCAGTTACGGGCCGGCGGGAGGGGCCAAAAACATTCAGTACTTC. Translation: CASSYGPAGGAKNIQYF.

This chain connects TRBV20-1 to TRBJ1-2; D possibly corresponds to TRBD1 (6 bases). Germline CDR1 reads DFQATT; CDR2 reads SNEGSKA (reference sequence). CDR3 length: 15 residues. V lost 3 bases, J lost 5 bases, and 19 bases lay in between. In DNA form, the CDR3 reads TGCAGTGCTAGCAAAGGACAGTGGAACTCGTATGGCTACACCTTC. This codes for CSASKGQWNSYGYTF.

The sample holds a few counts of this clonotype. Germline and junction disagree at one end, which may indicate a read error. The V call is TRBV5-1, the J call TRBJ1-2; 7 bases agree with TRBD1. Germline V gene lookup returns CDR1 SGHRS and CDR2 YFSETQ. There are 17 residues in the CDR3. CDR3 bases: TGTGCCAGCAGCGTTACGCCCCCCGGGACAGCTAACTATGGCTACACCTTC. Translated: CASSVTPPGTANYGYTF.

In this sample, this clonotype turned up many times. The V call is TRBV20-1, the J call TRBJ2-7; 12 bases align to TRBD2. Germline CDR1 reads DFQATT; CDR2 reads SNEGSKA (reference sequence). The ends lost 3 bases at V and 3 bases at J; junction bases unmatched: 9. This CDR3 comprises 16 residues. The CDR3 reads CSASPPLTSGSYEQYF. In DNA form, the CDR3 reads TGCAGTGCTAGTCCGCCTCTGACTAGCGGGAGCTACGAGCAGTACTTC.

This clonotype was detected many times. The CDR3 here is CSVSTGGTEAFF. The CDR3 DNA reads as TGCAGCGTTTCAACAGGGGGGACTGAAGCTTTCTTT. The genes are TRBV29-1 and TRBJ1-1, with TRBD1 matching 8 bases. CDR3 size: 12 residues. Germline loops: CDR1 SQVTM, CDR2 ANQGSEA. The trim removed 5 bases at V and 5 bases at J, leaving 4 bases unmatched.

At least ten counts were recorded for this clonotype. The chain's CDR3 is CASSLAPNTEAFF. Written as DNA, the CDR3 is TGTGCCAGCAGCTTGGCACCGAACACTGAAGCTTTCTTT. The chain couples TRBV5-8 to TRBJ1-1; D remains unclear. Germline assignment: CDR1 SGHTS and CDR2 YDEGEE. This CDR3 region has 13 residues. Trimming removed 0 bases from V and 1 base from J, with 4 bases in between.

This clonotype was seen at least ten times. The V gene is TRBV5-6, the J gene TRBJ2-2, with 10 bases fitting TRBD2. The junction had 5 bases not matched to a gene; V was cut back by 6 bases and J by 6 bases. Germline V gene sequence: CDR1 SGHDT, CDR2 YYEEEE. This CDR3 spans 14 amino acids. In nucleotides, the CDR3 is TGTGCCAGCAACTTAGCGGGAGGCGCCGGGGAGCTGTTTTTT. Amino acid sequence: CASNLAGGAGELFF.

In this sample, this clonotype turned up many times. In DNA, the CDR3 is TGTGCCAGCAGCTCATACCCGACAGACGGCTACACCTTC. It translates to CASSSYPTDGYTF. The chain joins TRBV7-9 to TRBJ1-2, with D perhaps TRBD1 (5 bases). Germline-derived CDR1 and CDR2 are SEHNR and FQNEAQ (reference sequence). V was trimmed by 4 bases and J by 8 bases, leaving 14 bases between them. This CDR3 has 13 amino acids. Based on the CDR3 plus reference TRBV7-9 and TRBJ1-2, the full variable domain is DTGVSQNPRHKITKRGQNVTFRCDPISEHNRLYWYRQTLGQGPEFLTYFQNEAQLEKSRLLSDRFSAERPKGSFSTLEIQRTEQGDSAMYLCASSSYPTDGYTFGSGTRLTVV.

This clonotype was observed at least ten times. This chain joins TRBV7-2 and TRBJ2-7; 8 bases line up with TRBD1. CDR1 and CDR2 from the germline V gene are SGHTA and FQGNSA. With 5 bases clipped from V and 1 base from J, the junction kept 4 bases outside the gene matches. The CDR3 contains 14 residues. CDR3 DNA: TGTGCCAGCAGCACCGGACAGGGTTCCTACGAGCAGTACTTC. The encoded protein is CASSTGQGSYEQYF.

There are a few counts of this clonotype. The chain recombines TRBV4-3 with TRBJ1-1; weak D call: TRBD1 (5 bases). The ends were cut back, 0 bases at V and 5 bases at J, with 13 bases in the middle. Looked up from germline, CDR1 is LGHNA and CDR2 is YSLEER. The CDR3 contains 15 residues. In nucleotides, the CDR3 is TGCGCCAGCAGCCAAGAGTGGACCCAGGGAACTGAAGCTTTCTTT. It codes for CASSQEWTQGTEAFF.

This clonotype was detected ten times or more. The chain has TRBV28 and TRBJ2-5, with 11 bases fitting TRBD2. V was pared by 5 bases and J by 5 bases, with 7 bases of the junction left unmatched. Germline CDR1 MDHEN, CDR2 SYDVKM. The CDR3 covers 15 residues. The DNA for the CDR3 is TGTGCCAGCAGTATTCCGGGACTAGCGGTGGAGACCCAGTACTTC. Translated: CASSIPGLAVETQYF. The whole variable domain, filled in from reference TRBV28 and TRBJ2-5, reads DVKVTQSSRYLVKRTGEKVFLECVQDMDHENMFWYRQDPGLGLRLIYFSYDVKMKEKGDIPEGYSVSREKKERFSLILESASTNQTSMYLCASSIPGLAVETQYFGPGTRLLVL.

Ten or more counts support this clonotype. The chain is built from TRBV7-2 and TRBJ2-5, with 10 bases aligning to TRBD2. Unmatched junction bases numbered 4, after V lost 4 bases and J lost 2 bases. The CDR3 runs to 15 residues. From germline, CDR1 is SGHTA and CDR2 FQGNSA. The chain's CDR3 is CASSSPAGGQETQYF. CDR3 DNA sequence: TGTGCCAGCAGCTCACCAGCGGGGGGGCAAGAGACCCAGTACTTC.

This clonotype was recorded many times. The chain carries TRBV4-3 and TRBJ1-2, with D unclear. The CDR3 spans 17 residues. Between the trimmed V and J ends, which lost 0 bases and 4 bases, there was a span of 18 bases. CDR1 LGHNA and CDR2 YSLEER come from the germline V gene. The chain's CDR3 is CASSQDFSGQRTYGYTF. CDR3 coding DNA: TGCGCCAGCAGCCAAGATTTCTCGGGTCAAAGGACCTATGGCTACACCTTC.